This T cell receptor beta chain came from a study of shared clonotypes between healthy human individuals. This CDR3 contains 13 residues. With V trimmed by 3 bases and J by 5 bases, 4 bases remained unmatched. Germline V gene sequence: CDR1 SGHRS, CDR2 YFSETQ. This clone was observed once. The antigen remains undetermined. Other DNA sequences in this specimen translate into the identical CDR3. Deep level was the assay's run setting. Repertoires were generated with immunoSEQ multiplex PCR, while TCRdb's copy carries only in-frame clones and drops some. This sample yields millions of clones, of which 80% to 95% are seen a single time; around 0.4% belongs to the top ten. Study conclusions and caveats: Rarefaction showed that sequencing of sorted subsets was incomplete (despite large depth). The researchers took only blood, and tissue repertoires probably look different.

The chain uses TRBV5-1 and TRBJ2-7, with 8 positions matching TRBD1. Input material: naive CD4+ T cells from PBMCs. Subset reported: CD45RA+ positively selected. The sequence was collected from a man in his late teens or twenties in good health. Some clones in this sample may be carry-over from other donors' samples. CDR3 DNA: TGCGCCAGCAGCTCAGGGGGCGGTGACGAGCAGTACTTC. Residues: CASSSGGGDEQYF.